This T cell receptor beta chain was sequenced during a study of blood T cells in healthy people across ages. The authors ran a second PCR of about 6 to 12 cycles using a sample-barcoded 5' primer and a J-beta primer mix. Each CDR3 protein is one row after TCRdb ran MiXCR on the 5' RACE reads. The sample carries approximately 900,000 distinct CDR3 sequences, 25% to 35% recorded once. The germline gives CDR1 SGHAT, CDR2 FQNNGV. The CDR3 runs to 15 residues. Trimming removed 6 bases at V and 13 bases at J, with 25 bases between. The data also belong to a second study, concerning T cells of mothers and their children. That report adds: Using the M1S primer, the second PCR added sample barcodes along with 2-4 random nucleotides. Related pairs of mothers and children showed slightly higher, non-significant overlap versus unrelated pairs.

The J gene is TRBJ2-4, the V gene TRBV11-2; possibly TRBD1 or TRBD2 for D (5 bases each). The TCR comes from a woman in her thirties or forties in good health. Sequenced sample: blood. The CDR3 coding sequence is TGTGCCAGCAGGTACGGGACGGAATTCTACAATGAGCAGTACTTC. This gives the protein CASRYGTEFYNEQYF.